This passage covers 15 T cell receptor beta chains from one sample sequenced in a study of blood T cell repertoires in COVID-19. The method was immunoSEQ multiplex PCR; TCRdb's version includes in-frame clones alone and lacks a portion of them. The table shows tens of thousands of clones, with roughly 85% occurring only once. The sequencing input was peripheral blood. Receptors were obtained from a man aged 35 to 55 with acute or convalescent COVID-19.

V usage is TRBV19 and J usage is TRBJ2-7; D ambiguous. The CDR3 covers 15 residues. Trimming pared 3 bases from V and 0 bases from J, leaving 12 bases between. The germline V gene has CDR1 LNHDA and CDR2 SQIVND (reference sequence). The CDR3 here is CASSMFGRSSYEQYF. The CDR3, as DNA: TGTGCCAGTAGTATGTTTGGAAGGAGCTCCTACGAGCAGTACTTC.

As DNA, the CDR3 is TGTGCCAGCAGCTTGGTAGCGGCGAACTATAATTCACCCCTCCACTTT. It yields the protein CASSLVAANYNSPLHF. This chain connects TRBV5-5 to TRBJ1-6; D remains unclear. V was cut by 0 bases and J by 3 bases, with 10 bases left in between. The germline CDR1 and CDR2 sequences are SGHKS and YYEKEE (reference sequence). The CDR3 runs to 16 residues.

The chain couples TRBV4-1 to TRBJ1-2, with TRBD1 as a possible D gene (5 bases). From germline, CDR1 is MGHRA and CDR2 YSYEKL. Trimming removed 3 bases at V and 4 bases at J, with 15 bases between. The CDR3 totals 15 residues. The CDR3, as DNA: TGCGCCAGCAGCCAGGTCACAGGCCTCGGCTATGGCTACACCTTC. Translated: CASSQVTGLGYGYTF.

The rearrangement joins TRBV24-1 to TRBJ2-5, with D perhaps matching TRBD2 (6 bases). V shed 4 bases and J shed 4 bases, with 21 bases lying between them. The CDR3 totals 17 residues. Per germline, CDR1 KGHDR and CDR2 SFDVKD. The chain's CDR3 is CATSEGLTARAGETQYF. The CDR3 DNA follows: TGTGCCACCAGTGAGGGACTGACAGCCCGAGCGGGAGAGACCCAGTACTTC.

The chain links TRBV30 to TRBJ1-5; D is perhaps TRBD1 (5 bases). The CDR3 spans 15 residues. With 3 bases removed from V and 4 bases from J, the gap between germline ends came to 16 bases. Germline V gene data show CDR1 as GTSNPN and CDR2 as SVGIG (reference sequence). This chain's CDR3 is CAWSAPAGLNQPQHF. DNA of the CDR3: TGTGCCTGGAGCGCGCCGGCAGGGTTGAATCAGCCCCAGCATTTT.

This clone was found a few times. The V and J genes are TRBV7-9 and TRBJ2-2, with 12 nucleotides matching TRBD2. Germline V lookup: CDR1 SEHNR, CDR2 FQNEAQ (reference sequence). This CDR3 is built from 14 residues. CDR3 sequence (DNA): TGTGCACTAGCGGGGGGCAAAAACACCGGGGAGCTGTTTTTT. Translated: CALAGGKNTGELFF.

The table lists this clone with a few counts. The rearrangement links TRBV4-1 to TRBJ1-2, with D possibly matching TRBD1 (5 bases). The V end lost 4 bases, the J end lost 5 bases, and 17 bases lay between the germline ends. This CDR3 region has 15 residues. Per germline, CDR1 MGHRA and CDR2 YSYEKL. CDR3 loop: CASSPREGAGYGYTF. The CDR3 DNA sequence: TGCGCCAGCAGCCCACGAGAAGGGGCAGGGTATGGCTACACCTTC.

V usage is TRBV6-5 and J usage is TRBJ1-6, with 9 bases that match TRBD1. CDR3 size: 13 residues. V lost 11 bases and J lost 5; bases outside the gene matches: 4. Germline-derived CDR1 and CDR2 are MNHEY and SVGAGI. For the CDR3, the DNA is TGTGCCGCCGGGACAGGGAATAATTCACCCCTCCACTTT. Translating gives CAAGTGNNSPLHF.

V gene TRBV19 combines with J gene TRBJ1-2, with no clear D. CDR3 length: 14 amino acids. Germline CDR1 and CDR2: LNHDA and SQIVND (reference sequence). Trimming stripped 8 bases from V and 7 bases from J, with 20 bases between. The CDR3 DNA reads TGTGCCAGTGCAACCCTCCAAGCGGGTGGTGGCTACACCTTC. It encodes CASATLQAGGGYTF.

CDR3 sequence reads: CASSFGGTGEYGYTF. In DNA form, the CDR3 reads TGTGCCAGCAGTTTTGGGGGGACAGGGGAGTATGGCTACACCTTC. The chain combines TRBV6-5 with TRBJ1-2, with 10 bases that match TRBD1. Trimming removed 4 bases from V and 5 bases from J; junction bases left unmatched: 7. The germline V gene encodes CDR1 MNHEY and CDR2 SVGAGI. The CDR3 sequence is 15 residues long.

The CDR3 protein is CASSLVDYEQYF. CDR3 DNA sequence: TGTGCCAGCAGCTTAGTAGATTACGAGCAGTACTTC. This rearrangement joins TRBV11-3 to TRBJ2-7; no firm D call. The V end was cut by 1 base, the J end by 4 bases, with 5 bases between. Germline V gene lookup returns CDR1 SGHNT and CDR2 YENEEA. The length of the CDR3 is 12 residues. Supplemented by reference TRBV11-3 and TRBJ2-7, the full variable domain reads EAGVVQSPRYKIIEKKQPVAFWCNPISGHNTLYWYLQNLGQGPELLIRYENEEAVDDSQLPKDRFSAERLKGVDSTLKIQPAELGDSAVYLCASSLVDYEQYFGPGTRLTVT.

This chain connects TRBV10-1 to TRBJ2-7; possible D gene TRBD2, 7 bases. Deletions cut 0 bases from V and 7 bases from J, with 13 bases between. CDR1 and CDR2 from the germline V gene are WNHNN and SYGVQD (reference sequence). The length of the CDR3 is 14 residues. The CDR3: CASSESGGAREQYF. In DNA, the CDR3 is TGCGCCAGCAGTGAGTCAGGGGGGGCGCGAGAGCAGTACTTC.

Only one count was recorded for this clone. CDR3 in amino acids: CASSEARGLPEAFF. The DNA for the CDR3 is TGTGCCAGCAGTGAAGCAAGAGGGCTTCCTGAAGCTTTCTTT. The chain carries TRBV6-1 and TRBJ1-1; D remains unclear. This CDR3 is 14 amino acids long. The V end lost 0 bases, the J end lost 6 bases, and 11 bases lay between the germline ends. Per germline, CDR1 MNHNS and CDR2 SASEGT.

The rearrangement joins TRBV5-1 to TRBJ1-1; 11 bases are a match to TRBD1. Germline V gene data show CDR1 as SGHRS and CDR2 as YFSETQ. The J segment lost 5 bases and the V segment lost 6 bases, leaving 6 bases of the junction unmatched. The length of the CDR3 is 14 residues. CDR3 nucleotide sequence: TGCGCCAGCAACCTAGGACAGGGGGCAACTGAAGCTTTCTTT. It translates to CASNLGQGATEAFF.

CDR3 in DNA: TGTGCCAGCAGGCCACAAGGGGCTCAGCAGCCCCAGCATTTT. Amino acids: CASRPQGAQQPQHF. This chain connects TRBV28 to TRBJ1-5; weak D call: TRBD1 (5 bases). V lost 6 bases and J lost 7, with 16 bases in between. Germline V gene lookup returns CDR1 MDHEN and CDR2 SYDVKM. The CDR3 extends over 14 amino acids. Using reference TRBV28 and TRBJ1-5 for the parts outside the CDR3, the full variable domain is DVKVTQSSRYLVKRTGEKVFLECVQDMDHENMFWYRQDPGLGLRLIYFSYDVKMKEKGDIPEGYSVSREKKERFSLILESASTNQTSMYLCASRPQGAQQPQHFGDGTRLSIL.